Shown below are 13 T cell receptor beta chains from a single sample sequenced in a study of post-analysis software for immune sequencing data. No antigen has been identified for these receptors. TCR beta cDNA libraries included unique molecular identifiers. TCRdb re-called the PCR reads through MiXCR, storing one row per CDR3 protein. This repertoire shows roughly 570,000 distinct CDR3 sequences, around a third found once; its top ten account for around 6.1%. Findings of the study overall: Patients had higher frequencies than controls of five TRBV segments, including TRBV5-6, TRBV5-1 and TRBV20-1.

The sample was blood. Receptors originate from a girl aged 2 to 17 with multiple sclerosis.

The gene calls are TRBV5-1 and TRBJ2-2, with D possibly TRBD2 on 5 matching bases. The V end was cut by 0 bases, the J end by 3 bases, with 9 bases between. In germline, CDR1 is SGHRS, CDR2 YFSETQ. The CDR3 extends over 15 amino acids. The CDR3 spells CASSLDVSDTGELFF. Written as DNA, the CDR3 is TGCGCCAGCAGCTTGGATGTTAGCGACACCGGGGAGCTGTTTTTT.

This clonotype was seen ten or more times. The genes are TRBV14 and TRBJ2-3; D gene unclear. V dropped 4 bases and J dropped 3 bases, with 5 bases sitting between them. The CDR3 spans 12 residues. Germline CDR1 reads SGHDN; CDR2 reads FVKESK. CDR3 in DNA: TGTGCCAGCAGCCGACTGACAGATACGCAGTATTTT. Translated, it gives CASSRLTDTQYF.

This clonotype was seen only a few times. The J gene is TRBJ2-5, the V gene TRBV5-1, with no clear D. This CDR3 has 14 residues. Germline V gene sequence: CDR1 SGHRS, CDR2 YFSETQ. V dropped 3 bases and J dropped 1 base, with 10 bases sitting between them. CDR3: CASSSGRIQETQYF. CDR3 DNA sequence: TGCGCCAGCAGCTCCGGACGGATCCAAGAGACCCAGTACTTC.

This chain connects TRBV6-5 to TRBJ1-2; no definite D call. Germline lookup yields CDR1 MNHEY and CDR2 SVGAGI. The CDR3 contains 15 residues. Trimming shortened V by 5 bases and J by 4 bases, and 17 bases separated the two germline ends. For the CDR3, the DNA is TGTGCCAGCAGTCGCTTGTCGGGGAGTTCCTATGGCTACACCTTC. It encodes CASSRLSGSSYGYTF.

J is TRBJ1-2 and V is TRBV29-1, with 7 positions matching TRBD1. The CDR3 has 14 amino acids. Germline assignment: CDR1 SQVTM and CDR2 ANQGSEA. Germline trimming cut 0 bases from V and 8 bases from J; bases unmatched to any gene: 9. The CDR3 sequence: CSVEERGGALGYTF. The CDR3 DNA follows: TGCAGCGTTGAAGAAAGAGGGGGCGCGTTAGGCTACACCTTC.

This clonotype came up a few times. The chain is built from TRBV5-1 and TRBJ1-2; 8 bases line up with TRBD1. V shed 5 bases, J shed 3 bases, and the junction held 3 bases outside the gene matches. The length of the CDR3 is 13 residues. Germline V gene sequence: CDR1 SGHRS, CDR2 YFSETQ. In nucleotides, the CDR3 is TGCGCCAGCAGGACAGGGGTGGACTATGGCTACACCTTC. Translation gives CASRTGVDYGYTF.

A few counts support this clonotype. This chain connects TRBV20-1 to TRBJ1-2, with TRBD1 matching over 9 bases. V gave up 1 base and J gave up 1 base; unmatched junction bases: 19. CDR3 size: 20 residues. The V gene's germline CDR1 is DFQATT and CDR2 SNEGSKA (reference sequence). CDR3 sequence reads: CSARAVISGTGPRYNYGYTF. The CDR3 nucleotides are TGCAGTGCTAGAGCCGTTATATCTGGGACAGGGCCCCGGTATAACTATGGCTACACCTTC.

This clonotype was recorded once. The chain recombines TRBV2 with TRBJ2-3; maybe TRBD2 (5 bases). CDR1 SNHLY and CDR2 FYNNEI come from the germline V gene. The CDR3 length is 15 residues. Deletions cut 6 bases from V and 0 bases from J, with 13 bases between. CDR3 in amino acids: CASRLDGKSTDTQYF. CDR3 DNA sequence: TGTGCCAGCAGATTGGACGGGAAAAGCACAGATACGCAGTATTTT.

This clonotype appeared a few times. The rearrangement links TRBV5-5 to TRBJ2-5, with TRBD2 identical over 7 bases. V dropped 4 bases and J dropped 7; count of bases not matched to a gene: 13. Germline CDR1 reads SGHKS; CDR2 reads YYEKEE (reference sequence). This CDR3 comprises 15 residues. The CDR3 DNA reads TGTGCCAGCAGCGACGGTTTCGGGGGGTTCGGGACCCAGTACTTC. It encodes CASSDGFGGFGTQYF.

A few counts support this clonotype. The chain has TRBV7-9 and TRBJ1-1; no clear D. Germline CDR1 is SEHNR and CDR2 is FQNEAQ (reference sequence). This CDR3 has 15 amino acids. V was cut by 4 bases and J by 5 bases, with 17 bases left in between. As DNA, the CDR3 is TGTGCCAGCAGCTACCGCTTGGGCGGTCAGACTGAAGCTTTCTTT. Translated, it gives CASSYRLGGQTEAFF. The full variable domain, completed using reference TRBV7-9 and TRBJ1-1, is DTGVSQNPRHKITKRGQNVTFRCDPISEHNRLYWYRQTLGQGPEFLTYFQNEAQLEKSRLLSDRFSAERPKGSFSTLEIQRTEQGDSAMYLCASSYRLGGQTEAFFGQGTRLTVV.

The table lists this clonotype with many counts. CDR3 sequence (DNA): TGCAGTGCTACACTAGCGGGTGACTACGAGCAGTACTTC. Its protein product is CSATLAGDYEQYF. The V and J genes are TRBV20-1 and TRBJ2-7; 9 positions match TRBD2. CDR1 DFQATT and CDR2 SNEGSKA come from the germline V gene (reference sequence). The CDR3 extends over 13 amino acids. With V trimmed by 4 bases and J by 3 bases, 4 bases remained unmatched.

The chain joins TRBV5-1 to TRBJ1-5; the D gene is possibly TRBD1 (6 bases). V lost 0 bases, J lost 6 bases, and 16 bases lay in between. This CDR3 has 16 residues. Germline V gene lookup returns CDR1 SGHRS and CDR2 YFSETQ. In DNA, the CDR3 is TGCGCCAGCAGCTTGGACCCGGCGGGGGCAGGTCAGCCCCAGCATTTT. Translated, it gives CASSLDPAGAGQPQHF.

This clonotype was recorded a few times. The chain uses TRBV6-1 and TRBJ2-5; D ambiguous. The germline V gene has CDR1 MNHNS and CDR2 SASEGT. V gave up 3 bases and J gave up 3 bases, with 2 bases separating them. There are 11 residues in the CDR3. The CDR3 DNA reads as TGTGCCAGCAGTGAGAAAGAGACCCAGTACTTC. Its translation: CASSEKETQYF.